This T cell receptor beta chain was observed in a study of tumor-infiltrating lymphocytes in primary liver carcinoma (dated by TCRdb to 2016 to 2017). For the wider study: Of the five patients, three men and two women aged 30 to 69 years, four had hepatocellular carcinoma and one had combined HCC and intrahepatic cholangiocarcinoma. The five patients had tumors staged T1-T3 N0M0, with maximum diameters ranging from roughly 4 to 10 cm. Roughly 3.5 to 7.13 million productive TCRbeta reads were obtained per sample, and no significant difference in read depth was found between tissue types. TCRbeta repertoire sequencing, expression microarrays and whole-exome sequencing were combined in the study across five regions of each liver tumor, with adjacent normal tissue and blood also included. TCRbeta repertoire sequencing covered 35 specimens from 5 patients: around 25 tumor regions, 5 adjacent noncancerous liver tissues and 5 peripheral blood samples. The 20 to 25 tumor region samples were profiled with Agilent mRNA microarrays so that TCRbeta repertoire diversity could be related to the local molecular phenotype. High reproducibility was observed for the technical replicate repertoires, with mean shared-clone rates about 0.92 and correlation coefficients above 0.95.

What the work shows at the level of the full study, not this receptor alone: Because the samples were bulk and unsorted, CD4+ and CD8+ T cell repertoires could not be compared. The top 250 clones made up a significantly larger repertoire fraction in tumors than in blood (p = 0.039). Just about 7-25% of top clones turned up in all five regions of a tumor, which suggests spatial heterogeneity among tumor-infiltrating T cells. Only the TCR beta chain was sequenced, so true repertoire diversity is likely underestimated because unpaired alpha chains were not captured. Repertoire overlap was higher between tumor regions (mean around 35%) than tumor-adjacent (around 17%) or tumor-blood (approximately 14%) pairs, consistent with antigen-driven expansion. With just four to six patients in the study, the authors point out that the findings should be validated in a larger study.

CDR1 and CDR2 are drawn from the germline V gene (reference sequence): LNHDA, SQIVND. Trimming at the junction amounts to 3 bases on V and 5 bases on J, and the germline ends lie 13 bases apart. The CDR3 has 14 amino acids, counting the end cysteine and phenylalanine. Left in the record is the CDR3 DNA by itself, 42 bases read in frame from the first base. A constant-region primer and ProtoScript II reverse transcriptase were used to reverse-transcribe TCRbeta-specific cDNA from 500 ng total RNA. The TCRbeta libraries were prepared through three rounds of nested multiplex PCR following a slightly modified ARM-PCR procedure. The first two PCR rounds used multiplex TRBV1-TRBV30 forward primers with a Cbeta reverse primer, each for approximately 11 cycles. Sample barcodes and Illumina adapters were added in a final 25-cycle PCR with Deep VentR polymerase. Before sequencing, amplicons between 200 and 500 bp were purified from gel using a QIAquick gel extraction kit. The TCRbeta amplicons were sequenced with 250-bp paired-end reads on an Illumina HiSeq 2500. The authors processed their data as follows. Reads were quality-trimmed with Trimmomatic v0.33, and paired reads were merged with FLASH v1.2.11 to recover full CDR3 sequences. V, D and J germline segments were assigned to the rearranged TCRbeta sequences by MiGEC v1.2.1b. Clonotype statistics and Shannon-Wiener diversity indices were computed with VDJtools v1.0.0. Except for diversity analysis, only each sample's 250 most abundant clonotypes were used in subsequent analyses to reduce sampling bias. TCRdb reran the public reads through fastp at Q25 and MiXCR, keeping productive beta chains. Every distinct CDR3 protein forms one entry, paired with its most common genes and DNA. The V and J calls follow TCRdb's processing rather than the paper's. In this sample the table shows approximately 47,000 distinct CDR3 sequences, about 70% of which occur a single time. The top ten hold about 25% of the sample.

Without any cell sorting, total RNA and DNA were co-extracted from around 18-30 mg of bulk tissue using the AllPrep DNA/RNA mini kit. Surgical resection was performed in China between late 2015 and early 2016 on a handful of patients with histopathologically diagnosed primary liver carcinoma. Patients had chronic HBV infection and were treatment-naive at sampling. Each tumor was sampled at five spatially separated regions: the tumor centre plus the superior, inferior, left-lateral and right-lateral poles. Histology showed that every tumor sample contained more than 80% viable tumor cells. Pieces of fresh tumor and adjacent tissue were cut in half, with one half kept in RNAlater at -80 degrees C and the other half sent for histology. About this clonotype: Its antigen remains unidentified. A much larger clone sits a single nucleotide away, making a read error possible.

Material for sequencing was liver tumor tissue from sampling region 3. This specimen's cell subset or site label, interpreted: tumor region T3, left-lateral pole. The clonotype originates from a man in his forties or fifties with primary liver carcinoma and hepatitis B virus infection. The chain uses TRBV19 and TRBJ2-5, with no reliable assignment of the D segment. CDR3 region: CASSIPGRHETQYF. The sequenced DNA: TGTGCCAGTAGTATCCCGGGTCGACATGAGACCCAGTACTTC.